This TCR beta chain comes out of a study of blood T cell repertoires in COVID-19. Study in general: T cells, B-cell-depleted T cells, or PBMCs supplied cDNA or gDNA.

TCRdb keeps only in-frame clones here, not all; method: immunoSEQ multiplex PCR. The sample contains a few hundred thousand clones, 75% to 90% of which appear only once. The CDR3 extends over 16 amino acids. The V segment lost 7 bases and the J segment 4 bases; nucleotides outside the gene matches: 9. Looked up from germline, CDR1 is ENHRY and CDR2 is SYGVKD. Source material: peripheral blood. The J gene is TRBJ2-2, the V gene TRBV10-3; TRBD2 matches at 10 bases. The receptor was isolated from a man younger than 45 who had recovered from COVID-19. The CDR3 here is CAITERTSGVTGELFF. In DNA, the CDR3 is TGTGCCATCACCGAACGCACTAGCGGGGTCACCGGGGAGCTGTTTTTT.